There are a few counts of the clone carrying this T cell receptor (beta chain). This record belongs to a study of human T cells and chemical hapten exposure. Study as a whole: Patients were mainly female, each with alopecia areata, totalis or universalis.

V shed 6 bases and J 5 bases; nucleotides not matched to a gene: 14. This CDR3 has 16 amino acids. The germline gives CDR1 MNHEY, CDR2 SMNVEV (reference sequence). As for time point: patch test 3, about 24 weeks after DPC sensitization. The treatment denotes: therapeutic diphenylcyclopropenone sensitization with weekly scalp DPC. TCRdb processed the RACE reads anew with MiXCR; each CDR3 protein has one entry. There are around 130,000 distinct CDR3 sequences in the sample; around 11% occur only once, and roughly 2.3% lies in the top ten. This chain uses TRBV27 with TRBJ1-1; TRBD1 matches at 8 bases. The sequence came from a woman between 45 and 60 years old with alopecia areata. Some clones in this sample may be carry-over from other donors' samples. The sequencing here drew on whole blood, taken in connection with sensitization to the hapten diphenylcyclopropenone (DPC). The CDR3 nucleotides read TGTGCCAGCAGGGTATTGAACAGGGGGGTAGGGACTGAAGCTTTCTTT. It is translated as CASRVLNRGVGTEAFF.